The 21 T cell receptor beta chains listed next were all sequenced from one sample in a study of shared clonotypes between healthy human individuals. Sequenced by immunoSEQ multiplex PCR; TCRdb stores in-frame clones only, minus some. In the table there are 1,500,000 or so clones, over 95% of which are singletons. Sequencing input: naive CD4+ T cells sorted from blood. This sample's subset: CD45RA+ positively selected. These receptors all come from a man younger than 45 in good health.

The DNA of the CDR3 is TGTGCCAGCAGCCCCCTCCGACAGTCATTCTATGGCTACACCTTC. It translates to CASSPLRQSFYGYTF. The J gene is TRBJ1-2, the V gene TRBV7-9; D is possibly TRBD1 (5 bases). The germline CDR1 and CDR2 sequences are SEHNR and FQNEAQ (reference sequence). The V and J ends lost 5 bases and 4 bases respectively, with 17 bases between them. This CDR3 is 15 amino acids long.

This clone was detected once. For the CDR3, the DNA is TGTGCCAGCAGTTTATTCGACTGGCGCGGATCGGATGAAAAACTGTTTTTT. It codes for CASSLFDWRGSDEKLFF. The chain links TRBV28 to TRBJ1-4, with D unresolved. V was trimmed by 1 base and J by 6 bases, leaving 18 bases between them. Germline V gives CDR1 MDHEN, CDR2 SYDVKM. The CDR3 consists of 17 residues.

The chain joins TRBV6-1 to TRBJ2-7, with D possibly TRBD2 on 5 matching bases. Deletions cut 1 base from V and 4 bases from J, with 11 bases between. The CDR3 contains 14 residues. From germline, CDR1 is MNHNS and CDR2 SASEGT. CDR3 nucleotide sequence: TGTGCCAGCAGTGAAGGGGGAGAGAGGTACGAGCAGTACTTC. It translates to CASSEGGERYEQYF.

The rearrangement links TRBV9 to TRBJ2-1; TRBD2 agrees at 9 bases. This CDR3 has 14 amino acids. V trimming: 2 bases; J trimming: 5 bases; junction bases outside the gene matches: 2. CDR1 is SGDLS, CDR2 YYNGEE, per germline. The CDR3 here is CASSVLAGDNEQFF. CDR3 bases: TGTGCCAGCAGCGTGTTAGCGGGGGACAATGAGCAGTTCTTC.

V usage is TRBV9 and J usage is TRBJ2-3, with a weak D call TRBD2 (5 bases). V dropped 0 bases and J dropped 0 bases, with 11 bases sitting between them. CDR3 length equals 16 residues. The germline CDR1 and CDR2 sequences are SGDLS and YYNGEE. The DNA for the CDR3 is TGTGCCAGCAGCGTAGTCGGGGAGCTTAGCACAGATACGCAGTATTTT. As protein: CASSVVGELSTDTQYF.

In DNA form, the CDR3 reads TGTGCCAGCAGTTTAAACCCGGCCAAAAACATTCAGTACTTC. Translating it yields CASSLNPAKNIQYF. The chain couples TRBV28 to TRBJ2-4; D remains ambiguous. The CDR3 is 14 residues long. Per the germline V gene, CDR1 is MDHEN and CDR2 is SYDVKM. V gave up 2 bases and J gave up 1 base, with 6 bases separating them.

The V and J genes are TRBV5-1 and TRBJ1-1, with D perhaps matching TRBD1 (6 bases). Germline assignment: CDR1 SGHRS and CDR2 YFSETQ. The CDR3 runs 13 residues. Trimming left V 0 bases short and J 6 bases short, with 9 bases between. CDR3 in DNA: TGCGCCAGCAGCTTGGGTAGGACAGCTGAAGCTTTCTTT. This codes for CASSLGRTAEAFF. The variable domain in full, completed from reference TRBV5-1 and TRBJ1-1, reads KAGVTQTPRYLIKTRGQQVTLSCSPISGHRSVSWYQQTPGQGLQFLFEYFSETQRNKGNFPGRFSGRQFSNSRSEMNVSTLELGDSALYLCASSLGRTAEAFFGQGTRLTVV.

This clone appeared once. The chain joins TRBV5-4 to TRBJ1-1, with unresolved D. The CDR3 runs to 15 residues. Trimming left V 0 bases short and J 0 bases short, with 9 bases between. Germline CDR1 SGHNT, CDR2 YYREEE (reference sequence). CDR3 region: CASSLGPAMNTEAFF. In DNA, the CDR3 is TGTGCCAGCAGCTTGGGGCCCGCCATGAACACTGAAGCTTTCTTT.

The chain links TRBV5-1 to TRBJ2-3; possible D gene TRBD1, 5 bases. The CDR3 is 15 amino acids. Trimming left V 1 base short and J 2 bases short, with 11 bases between. CDR1 is SGHRS and CDR2 is YFSETQ in the germline V gene. The CDR3 coding sequence is TGCGCCAGCAGCTTGTGGGGCCTTGACACAGATACGCAGTATTTT. The encoded protein is CASSLWGLDTDTQYF.

The chain combines TRBV9 with TRBJ1-5; the D gene is possibly TRBD1 (6 bases). This CDR3 contains 13 residues. Trimming left V 4 bases short and J 4 bases short, with 9 bases between. The V gene's germline CDR1 is SGDLS and CDR2 YYNGEE. The CDR3 DNA reads TGTGCCAGCAGCTCCGGACAGAATCAGCCCCAGCATTTT. Translated: CASSSGQNQPQHF. The variable domain in full, completed from reference TRBV9 and TRBJ1-5, reads DSGVTQTPKHLITATGQRVTLRCSPRSGDLSVYWYQQSLDQGLQFLIQYYNGEERAKGNILERFSAQQFPDLHSELNLSSLELGDSALYFCASSSGQNQPQHFGDGTRLSIL.

The genes are TRBV6-1 and TRBJ1-2, with a tentative D call TRBD1 (6 bases). Germline V CDR1 and CDR2: MNHNS, SASEGT. Trimming took 8 bases from V and 3 from J, leaving 13 bases between them. The CDR3 spans 13 residues. CDR3 sequence: CASAEGGDYGYTF. DNA for the CDR3: TGTGCCAGCGCCGAGGGGGGGGACTATGGCTACACCTTC.

The genes are TRBV28 and TRBJ2-2, with TRBD1 matching over 8 bases. Looked up from germline, CDR1 is MDHEN and CDR2 is SYDVKM. V was pared by 5 bases and J by 3 bases, with 5 bases of the junction left unmatched. This CDR3 is 15 amino acids long. CDR3 sequence reads: CASSLKDRDTGELFF. As DNA, the CDR3 is TGTGCCAGCAGTCTAAAGGACAGGGACACCGGGGAGCTGTTTTTT.

The chain links TRBV7-2 to TRBJ2-5; possible D gene TRBD1, 5 bases. With 5 bases removed from V and 2 bases from J, the gap between germline ends came to 12 bases. This CDR3 region has 14 residues. In germline, CDR1 is SGHTA, CDR2 FQGNSA. The CDR3 DNA follows: TGTGCCAGCAGCCCAGGACACGGACAAGAGACCCAGTACTTC. This codes for CASSPGHGQETQYF.

J is TRBJ2-3 and V is TRBV7-7, with D tentatively TRBD1 or TRBD2 (6 bases each). V was pared by 5 bases and J by 4 bases, with 16 bases between. CDR3 length: 15 amino acids. Germline CDR1 and CDR2: SSHAT and FNYEAQ (reference sequence). In nucleotides, the CDR3 is TGTGCCAGCAGCCCCAGGGGCGGGATGGCAGATACGCAGTATTTT. Protein sequence: CASSPRGGMADTQYF.

V usage is TRBV5-1 and J usage is TRBJ2-1, with TRBD2 as a possible D gene (5 bases). CDR3 length equals 14 residues. Trimming removed 0 bases from V and 8 bases from J, with 12 bases in between. Germline values: CDR1 SGHRS, CDR2 YFSETQ. For the CDR3, the DNA is TGCGCCAGCAGCTTGGATGGAGGCCGGGATGAGCAGTTCTTC. The encoded protein is CASSLDGGRDEQFF.

The chain links TRBV5-1 to TRBJ1-5; D perhaps matches TRBD1 (5 bases). CDR1 SGHRS and CDR2 YFSETQ come from the germline V gene. This CDR3 spans 15 amino acids. The V end lost 0 bases, the J end lost 2 bases, and 9 bases lay between the germline ends. The CDR3 sequence: CASSLAGNRNQPQHF. The CDR3, as DNA: TGCGCCAGCAGCTTGGCAGGGAACCGCAATCAGCCCCAGCATTTT.

The DNA for the CDR3 is TGTGCCAGCAGTTTGCCCCCAGAGTGGGGGAATCAGCCCCAGCATTTT. Its protein is CASSLPPEWGNQPQHF. The rearrangement joins TRBV28 to TRBJ1-5; D perhaps matches TRBD1 (5 bases). V lost 3 bases and J 4 bases, leaving 16 bases between the germline ends. Germline loops: CDR1 MDHEN, CDR2 SYDVKM. This CDR3 is built from 16 residues.

The chain joins TRBV10-1 to TRBJ2-7; perhaps TRBD1 as D (5 bases). CDR1 and CDR2 from the germline V gene are WNHNN and SYGVQD (reference sequence). This CDR3 comprises 13 residues. Trimming took 7 bases from V and 0 from J, leaving 10 bases between them. The CDR3 protein is CASTRQFSYEQYF. The CDR3 DNA reads TGCGCCAGCACTAGACAGTTCTCCTACGAGCAGTACTTC.

In this sample, this clone turned up once. The chain recombines TRBV1 with TRBJ2-7; the DNA was not compared with TRBD2, the D call given in the table. TRBV1 is a listed pseudogene. There are 16 residues in the CDR3. CDR3 loop: CTSSSTLRLADYEQYF. CDR3 coding DNA: TGCACCAGCAGCTCCACACTCCGACTAGCGGACTACGAGCAGTACTTC.

A note on this clone: The germline gene is not matched at one end of the junction; a read error may be the cause. The chain is built from TRBV7-7 and TRBJ1-4, with TRBD1 identical over 8 bases. Germline CDR1 reads SSHAT; CDR2 reads FNYEAQ (reference sequence). The CDR3 has 16 residues. CDR3 sequence: CASSVDRGLTNEKLFF. As DNA, the CDR3 is TGTGCTAGCAGCGTCGACAGGGGATTGACTAATGAAAAACTGTTTTTT.

The CDR3 loop is CASSPANSTDTQYF. The CDR3 DNA follows: TGTGCCAGCAGTCCCGCGAACAGCACAGATACGCAGTATTTT. The rearrangement links TRBV28 to TRBJ2-3; D is undetermined. Trimming removed 5 bases from V and 0 bases from J, with 9 bases in between. Per germline, CDR1 MDHEN and CDR2 SYDVKM. The CDR3 runs to 14 residues. Full variable domain (missing parts from reference TRBV28 and TRBJ2-3): DVKVTQSSRYLVKRTGEKVFLECVQDMDHENMFWYRQDPGLGLRLIYFSYDVKMKEKGDIPEGYSVSREKKERFSLILESASTNQTSMYLCASSPANSTDTQYFGPGTRLTVL.